One T cell receptor beta chain is described in this entry. There is no known antigen for this receptor. There are no base qualities to consult, and no much larger clone falls within one base. The CDR3 contains 11 residues, cysteine and phenylalanine counted. The sequence is cut down to CDR3 DNA, 33 bases in frame from base 1. The germline ends are 8 bases apart after V is trimmed by 4 bases and J by 10 bases. CDR1 and CDR2 are drawn from the germline V gene: MGHRA, YSYEKL. This entry is derived from a study of Ad26.COV2.S vaccination and SARS-CoV-2 variants (TCRdb year 2021). Notes on the research overall: Donors in the vaccine arm were drawn from COV1001, a multicentre, randomized, double-blind, placebo-controlled phase I-IIa trial testing Ad26.COV2.S in healthy adults. Ad26.COV2.S was administered intramuscularly at 5 x 10^10 or 1 x 10^11 viral particles, either as a single shot or as two shots given 56 days apart. TCRbeta repertoire sequencing served as the tool for gauging how specific and how broad the SARS-CoV-2-reactive T cell receptors were following Ad26.COV2.S vaccination. The TCR-sequenced set comprised approximately 32 samples: around 20 Ad26.COV2.S vaccine recipients, 5 placebo recipients and 8 SARS-CoV-2 convalescent individuals. Participants in the trial were split at random into five groups of five each, receiving low-dose or high-dose Ad26.COV2.S once or twice, or else placebo on both occasions. Investigators remained blinded to trial group allocation during experiments and outcome assessment.

TCRbeta CDR3 regions were sequenced with the immunoSEQ Assay. After extraction, genomic DNA underwent amplification by bias-controlled multiplex PCR, followed by high-throughput sequencing. The published analysis was carried out like this. To quantify the absolute abundance of every unique TCRbeta CDR3 region, sequences were collapsed and filtered. T cell fraction was estimated by normalizing TCRbeta template counts to usable DNA, which was measured by amplifying reference genes present in all nucleated cells. Repertoire TCRs were annotated as SARS-CoV-2-specific when V gene, CDR3 amino acid sequence and J gene were exactly matched to a known reactive TCR set. The reference SARS-CoV-2 TCR set was derived from MIRA and filtered for enrichment in COVID-19-positive ImmuneCODE repertoires, a step that removed public or cross-reactive TCRs. Using the MIRA antigens, annotated TCRs were further analysed by specific ORF or by position within an ORF. Depth was the summed frequency of annotated unique rearrangements, while breadth was defined as annotated unique rearrangements over total unique productive rearrangements. Two-sided Wilcoxon rank-sum tests were used to compare TCR breadth between groups. TCRdb stores this immuneACCESS table with in-frame sequences only. Part of the clones is absent; in the studies checked, under half of the shortfall reflects unresolved V genes, and no reason is known for the rest. Clonal size and the V and J genes are those of that table, whereas D and trimming came from the DNA. Recorded for this sample are around 450,000 clones; 75% to 90% of them occurred a single time. The ten largest account for around 2.6% of the sample.

Read against the paper, the sample's treatment or condition label means: roughly 20 received Ad26.COV2.S at low or high dose, single or two shots; 5 received placebo; per-sample allocation not given. For vaccine and placebo recipients, the sequenced repertoires came from samples collected on day 63 after the first injection. Cohort 1b enrolled fewer than 30 adults aged 18-55 years at a single site in Boston, USA, between 29 July and 7 August 2020. Ad26.COV2.S consisted of a replication-incompetent adenovirus type 26 vector by which a prefusion-stabilized SARS-CoV-2 spike protein from the original Wuhan strain was expressed. The research as a whole found: After vaccination, substantial breadth of spike-specific CD8+ and CD4+ T cell responses was reported. Comparable non-spike TCR breadth was observed between vaccine and placebo recipients, consistent with only spike being contained in the vaccine. The study was not powered to compare responses between vaccine doses or regimens. According to the authors, total T cell responses may have been underestimated by the TCR breadth and depth analyses. Higher spike-specific TCR breadth was observed in Ad26.COV2.S recipients than in placebo recipients (P = 0.0014).

The chain is encoded by TRBV4-1 joined to TRBJ2-1; too little of a D gene remains to name it. Sample: peripheral blood, taken in a trial of Ad26.COV2.S vaccine versus placebo. The clonotype originates from a person aged 18-65 years who received the Ad26.COV2.S COVID-19 vaccine or a placebo. CDR3 region: CASSRNWEQFF. Here is the DNA: TGCGCCAGCAGCCGCAACTGGGAGCAGTTCTTC.